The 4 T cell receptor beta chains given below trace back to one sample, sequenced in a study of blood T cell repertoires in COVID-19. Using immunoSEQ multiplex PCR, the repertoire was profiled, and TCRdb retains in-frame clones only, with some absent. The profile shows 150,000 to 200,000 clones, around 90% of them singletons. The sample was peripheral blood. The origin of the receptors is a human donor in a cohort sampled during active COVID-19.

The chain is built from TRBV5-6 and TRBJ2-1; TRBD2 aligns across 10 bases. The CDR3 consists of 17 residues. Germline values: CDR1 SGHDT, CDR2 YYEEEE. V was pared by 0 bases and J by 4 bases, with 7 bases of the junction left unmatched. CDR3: CASSLAPGLASYNEQFF. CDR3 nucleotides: TGTGCCAGCAGCTTGGCACCGGGACTAGCGTCGTACAATGAGCAGTTCTTC. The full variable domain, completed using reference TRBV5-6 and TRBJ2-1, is DAGVTQSPTHLIKTRGQQVTLRCSPKSGHDTVSWYQQALGQGPQFIFQYYEEEERQRGNFPDRFSGHQFPNYSSELNVNALLLGDSALYLCASSLAPGLASYNEQFFGPGTRLTVL.

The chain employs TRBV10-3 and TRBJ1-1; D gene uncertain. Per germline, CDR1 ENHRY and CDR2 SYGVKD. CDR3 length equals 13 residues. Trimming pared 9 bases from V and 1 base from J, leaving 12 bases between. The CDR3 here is CAMAQKENTEAFF. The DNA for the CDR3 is TGTGCCATGGCACAGAAAGAGAACACTGAAGCTTTCTTT.

In DNA, the CDR3 is TGTGCCAGCAGCTTGGCCTTCGACAGGCTGGAGACCCAGTACTTC. Residues: CASSLAFDRLETQYF. The chain combines TRBV5-8 with TRBJ2-5; a weak D match, TRBD1 (6 bases). V dropped 0 bases and J dropped 5 bases, with 14 bases sitting between them. The CDR3 is 15 amino acids. CDR1 is SGHTS and CDR2 is YDEGEE in the germline V gene.

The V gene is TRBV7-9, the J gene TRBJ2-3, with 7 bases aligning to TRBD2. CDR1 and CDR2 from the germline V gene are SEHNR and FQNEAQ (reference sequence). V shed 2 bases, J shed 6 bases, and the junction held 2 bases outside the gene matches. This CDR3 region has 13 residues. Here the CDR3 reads CASSLFGGDTQYF. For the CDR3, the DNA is TGTGCCAGCAGCTTATTCGGGGGGGATACGCAGTATTTT.